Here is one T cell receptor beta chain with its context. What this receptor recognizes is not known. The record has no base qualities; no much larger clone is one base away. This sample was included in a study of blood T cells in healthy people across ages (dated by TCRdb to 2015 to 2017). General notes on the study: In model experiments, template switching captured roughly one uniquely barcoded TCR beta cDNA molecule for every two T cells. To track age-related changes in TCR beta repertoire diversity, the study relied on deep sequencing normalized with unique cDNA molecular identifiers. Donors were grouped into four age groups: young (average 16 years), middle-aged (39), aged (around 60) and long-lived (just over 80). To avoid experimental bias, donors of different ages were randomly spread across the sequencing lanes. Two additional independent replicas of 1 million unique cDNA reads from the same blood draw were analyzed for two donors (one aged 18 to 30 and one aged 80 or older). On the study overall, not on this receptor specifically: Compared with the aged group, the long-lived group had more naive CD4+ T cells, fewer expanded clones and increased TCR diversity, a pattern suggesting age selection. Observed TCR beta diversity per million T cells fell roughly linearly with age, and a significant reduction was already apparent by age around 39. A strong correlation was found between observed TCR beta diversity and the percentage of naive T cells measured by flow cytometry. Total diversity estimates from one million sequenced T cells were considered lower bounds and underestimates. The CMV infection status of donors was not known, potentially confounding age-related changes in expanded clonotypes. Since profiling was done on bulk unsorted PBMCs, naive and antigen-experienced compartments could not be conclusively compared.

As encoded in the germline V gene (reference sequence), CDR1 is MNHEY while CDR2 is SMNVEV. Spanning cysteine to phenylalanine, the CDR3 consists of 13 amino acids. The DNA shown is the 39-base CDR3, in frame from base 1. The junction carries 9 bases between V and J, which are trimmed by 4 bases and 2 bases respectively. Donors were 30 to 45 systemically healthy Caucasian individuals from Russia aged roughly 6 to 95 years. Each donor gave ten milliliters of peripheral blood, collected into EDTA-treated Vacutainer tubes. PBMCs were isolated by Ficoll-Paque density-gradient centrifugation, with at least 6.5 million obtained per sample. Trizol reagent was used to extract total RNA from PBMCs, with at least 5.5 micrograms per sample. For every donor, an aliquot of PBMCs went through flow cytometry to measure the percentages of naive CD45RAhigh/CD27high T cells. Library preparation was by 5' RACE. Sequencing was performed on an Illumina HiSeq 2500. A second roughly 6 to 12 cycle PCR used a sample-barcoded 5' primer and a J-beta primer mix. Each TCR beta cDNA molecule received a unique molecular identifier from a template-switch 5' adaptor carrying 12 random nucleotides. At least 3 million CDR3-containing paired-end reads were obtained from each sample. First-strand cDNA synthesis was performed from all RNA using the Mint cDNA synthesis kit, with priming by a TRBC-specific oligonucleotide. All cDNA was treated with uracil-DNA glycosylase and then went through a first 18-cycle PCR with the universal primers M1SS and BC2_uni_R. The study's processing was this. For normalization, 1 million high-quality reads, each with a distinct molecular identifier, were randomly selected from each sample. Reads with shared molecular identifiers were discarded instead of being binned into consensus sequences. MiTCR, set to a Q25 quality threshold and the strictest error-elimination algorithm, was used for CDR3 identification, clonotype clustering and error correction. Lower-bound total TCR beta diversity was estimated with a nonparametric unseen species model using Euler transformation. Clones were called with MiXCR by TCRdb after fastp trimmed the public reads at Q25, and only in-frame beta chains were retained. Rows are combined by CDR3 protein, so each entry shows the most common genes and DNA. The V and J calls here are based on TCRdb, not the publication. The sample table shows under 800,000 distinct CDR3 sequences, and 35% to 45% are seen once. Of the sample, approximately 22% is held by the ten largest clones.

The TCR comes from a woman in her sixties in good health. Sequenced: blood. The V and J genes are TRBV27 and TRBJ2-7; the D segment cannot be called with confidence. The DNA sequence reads TGTGCCAGCAGTTGGAAAGCACCCTACGAGCAGTACTTC. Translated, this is CASSWKAPYEQYF.